The rows below give T cell receptor beta chains drawn from one sample of a study of cytomegalovirus exposure and HLA in healthy donors. Only in-frame clones appear in the TCRdb table, and some are missing; sequencing was by immunoSEQ multiplex PCR. The top ten clones hold 7.5% to 10% of a sample with approximately 190,000 clones, 12% of them seen once. Input material: PBMCs. Receptor source: a man in his fifties or sixties in good health and CMV-seropositive. CDR3s leave out the opening cysteine and the closing phenylalanine or tryptophan. A D gene is named only where the DNA matches it firmly.

j_gene,v_gene,d_gene,CDR3aa
TRBJ1-6,TRBV5-1,NA,ASSKGGGSENSPLH
TRBJ1-6,TRBV28,NA,ASSLVSTAYNSPLH
TRBJ1-1,TRBV6-6,NA,ASSPTRTTEAF
TRBJ1-2,TRBV28,NA,ASSAYRGYT
TRBJ1-6,TRBV15,NA,ATSRDQIYNSPLH
TRBJ1-5,TRBV7-6,TRBD1,ASSLGDRDNQPQH
TRBJ2-2,TRBV5-1,TRBD2,ASRLGGGMWTGELF
TRBJ2-7,TRBV13,NA,ASSGTGGYYEQY
TRBJ1-1,TRBV27,TRBD1,ASSFLPPGQGFAEAF
TRBJ1-4,TRBV6-4,TRBD1,ARIGQALVEKLF
TRBJ1-4,TRBV9,NA,ASSVGPIGEKLF
TRBJ1-6,TRBV2,NA,ASSPGLNNSPLH
TRBJ2-5,TRBV6-5,TRBD1,ASSTRDRRETQY
TRBJ2-7,TRBV9,NA,ASSVVPVAGSEQY
TRBJ2-3,TRBV9,TRBD1,ASSLRDSKTDTQY
TRBJ2-4,TRBV9,TRBD2,ASSPLSGGANIQY
TRBJ1-1,TRBV4-3,NA,ASSQDIAPRGTEAF
TRBJ2-3,TRBV11-3,TRBD2,ASTGLAGAPYTQY
TRBJ2-3,TRBV7-2,TRBD1,ASSVDRGVTDTQY
TRBJ1-2,TRBV5-6,NA,ASSPGFDNYGYT
TRBJ2-3,TRBV10-3,TRBD2,ALAGGLRDTQY
TRBJ1-2,TRBV10-3,NA,AIGPNRVTGYGYT
TRBJ2-3,TRBV5-1,TRBD2,ASSRAGDIDTQY
TRBJ1-5,TRBV25-1,NA,ASSVSHQPQH
TRBJ1-6,TRBV6-6,NA,ASSYGAANSPLH
TRBJ2-5,TRBV5-6,NA,ASTTGSGETQY
TRBJ1-2,TRBV5-4,NA,ASSFGTMRYGYT
TRBJ2-3,TRBV9,TRBD1,ASSVGQGATDTQY
TRBJ2-3,TRBV11-3,TRBD2,ASSLRTSGDTDTQY
TRBJ2-5,TRBV7-9,NA,ASSLGGETGLETQY
TRBJ2-3,TRBV7-2,NA,ASSAGTKAPDTQY
TRBJ2-5,TRBV7-8,TRBD2,ASSLRGLAGGETQY
TRBJ1-2,TRBV9,NA,ASNSRAGYT
TRBJ1-2,TRBV30,NA,AWSVPGFHGYT
TRBJ2-1,TRBV6-4,TRBD2,ASSDSIKAGGRRPWGYNEQF
TRBJ1-3,TRBV7-6,NA,ASSLGQFSENTIY
TRBJ2-2,TRBV7-2,TRBD2,ASSSTTAGRGTGELF
TRBJ1-2,TRBV7-8,NA,ASSPDGNYGYT
TRBJ2-2,TRBV19,TRBD1,ATSDRAGTGELF
TRBJ2-3,TRBV15,TRBD1,ATSKRGQSTDTQY
TRBJ1-5,TRBV7-6,NA,ASSSSGQPQH
TRBJ2-1,TRBV29-1,NA,SVSVRNNEQF
TRBJ1-1,TRBV10-3,TRBD1,AIRGTTGTNTEAF
TRBJ2-1,TRBV11-3,NA,ASSSSQGNHNEQF
TRBJ1-2,TRBV13,NA,ASSLGGDGYT
TRBJ2-3,TRBV14,TRBD1,ASSRDSRTDTQY
TRBJ1-4,TRBV30,NA,AWDGALWGGAGEKLF
TRBJ2-5,TRBV4-3,NA,ASSLGLYQETQY
TRBJ2-1,TRBV9,NA,ASKRGTRRGDEQF